Presented here are 3 T cell receptor beta chains from one specimen sequenced in a study of post-analysis software for immune sequencing data. The antigens for these receptors are not known. Included in the TCR beta cDNA libraries were unique molecular identifiers. TCRdb re-analysed the PCR reads in MiXCR, keeping a single row per CDR3 protein. The sample lists some 370,000 distinct CDR3 sequences, around a third occurring once. Study-wide results and caveats: TRBV segments more frequent in patients than in controls numbered roughly 5 and included TRBV5-6, TRBV5-1 and TRBV20-1.

Sequences were obtained from blood. The source is a girl aged 10-17 years with multiple sclerosis.

The chain couples TRBV4-3 to TRBJ1-2; tentatively, D is TRBD1 (5 bases). Germline lookup yields CDR1 LGHNA and CDR2 YSLEER. V was cut by 4 bases and J by 8 bases, with 20 bases left in between. The CDR3 runs 15 residues. The CDR3 sequence is CASSPRGDGIEGYTF. The CDR3 DNA follows: TGCGCCAGCAGCCCGCGAGGGGACGGGATTGAAGGCTACACCTTC.

The sample holds a few counts of this clonotype. This rearrangement joins TRBV20-1 to TRBJ2-6; D might be TRBD2 (5 bases). Looked up from germline, CDR1 is DFQATT and CDR2 is SNEGSKA (reference sequence). The ends were cut back, 1 base at V and 0 bases at J, with 10 bases in the middle. This CDR3 is built from 16 residues. The CDR3 DNA reads TGCAGTGCTAGAGCCGAGGGAAGCTCTGGGGCCAACGTCCTGACTTTC. Translated, it gives CSARAEGSSGANVLTF.

The table lists this clonotype with a few counts. Here the CDR3 DNA reads TGTGCCAGCAGCTTGAGCGGGGGGACCTCGTACGAGCAGTACTTC. This gives the protein CASSLSGGTSYEQYF. V gene TRBV12-3 or TRBV12-4 combines with J gene TRBJ2-7, with 9 bases aligning to TRBD2. The CDR3 extends over 15 amino acids. J was trimmed by 4 bases and V by 6 bases; bases with no gene match: 10.